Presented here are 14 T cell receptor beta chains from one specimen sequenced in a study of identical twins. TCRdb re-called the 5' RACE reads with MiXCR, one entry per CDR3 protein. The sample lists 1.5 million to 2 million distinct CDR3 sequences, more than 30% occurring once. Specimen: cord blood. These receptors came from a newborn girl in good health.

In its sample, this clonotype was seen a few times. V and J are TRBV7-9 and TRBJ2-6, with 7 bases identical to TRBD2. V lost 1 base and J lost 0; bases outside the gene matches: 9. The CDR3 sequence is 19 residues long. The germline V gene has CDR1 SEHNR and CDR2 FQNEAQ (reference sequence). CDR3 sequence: CASSLVGRGEVSGANVLTF. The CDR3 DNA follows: TGTGCCAGCAGCTTAGTTGGTCGGGGGGAGGTCTCTGGGGCCAACGTCCTGACTTTC.

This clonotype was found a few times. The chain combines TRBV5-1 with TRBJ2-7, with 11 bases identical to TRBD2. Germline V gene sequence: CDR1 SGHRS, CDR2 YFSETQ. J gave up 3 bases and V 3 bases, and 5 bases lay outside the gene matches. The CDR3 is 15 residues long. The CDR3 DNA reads TGCGCCAGCAGCTCCACTAGCGGGGGAAACTACGAGCAGTACTTC. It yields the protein CASSSTSGGNYEQYF.

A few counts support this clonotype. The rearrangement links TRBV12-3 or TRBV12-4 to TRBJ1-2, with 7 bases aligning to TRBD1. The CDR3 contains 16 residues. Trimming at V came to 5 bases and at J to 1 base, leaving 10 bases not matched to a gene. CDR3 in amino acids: CASSATLQGSNYGYTF. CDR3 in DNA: TGTGCCAGCAGTGCAACCCTACAGGGGAGTAACTATGGCTACACCTTC.

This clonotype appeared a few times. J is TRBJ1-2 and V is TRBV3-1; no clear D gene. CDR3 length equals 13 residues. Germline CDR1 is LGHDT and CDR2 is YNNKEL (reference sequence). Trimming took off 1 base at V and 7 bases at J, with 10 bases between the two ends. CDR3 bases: TGTGCCAGCAGCCAAGGTGTGGGGATTGGCTACACCTTC. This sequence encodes CASSQGVGIGYTF.

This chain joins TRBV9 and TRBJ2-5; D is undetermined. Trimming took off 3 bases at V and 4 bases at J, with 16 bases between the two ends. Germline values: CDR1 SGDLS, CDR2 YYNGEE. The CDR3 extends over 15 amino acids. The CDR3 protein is CASSAAPFPRETQYF. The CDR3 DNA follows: TGTGCCAGCAGCGCAGCTCCTTTCCCCCGAGAGACCCAGTACTTC.

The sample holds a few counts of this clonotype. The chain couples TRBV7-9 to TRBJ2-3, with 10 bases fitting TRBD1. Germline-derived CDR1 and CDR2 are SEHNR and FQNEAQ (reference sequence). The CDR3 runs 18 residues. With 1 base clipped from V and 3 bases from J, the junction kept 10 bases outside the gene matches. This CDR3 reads CASSLVSYRDRGTDTQYF. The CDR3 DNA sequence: TGTGCCAGCAGCTTAGTCTCATACCGGGACAGGGGAACAGATACGCAGTATTTT.

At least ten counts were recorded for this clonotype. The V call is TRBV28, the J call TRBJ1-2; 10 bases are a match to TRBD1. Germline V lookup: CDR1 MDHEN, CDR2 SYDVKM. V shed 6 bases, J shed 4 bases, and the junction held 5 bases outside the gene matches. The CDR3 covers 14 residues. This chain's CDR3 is CASSRDRGAYGYTF. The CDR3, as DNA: TGTGCCAGCAGCCGGGACAGGGGCGCCTATGGCTACACCTTC.

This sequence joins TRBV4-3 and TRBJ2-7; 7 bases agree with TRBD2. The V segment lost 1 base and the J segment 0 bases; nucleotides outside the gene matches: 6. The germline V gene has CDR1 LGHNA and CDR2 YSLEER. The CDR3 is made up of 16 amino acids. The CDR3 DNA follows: TGCGCCAGCAGCCAAGGGGGTAGCGGGCCCTCCTACGAGCAGTACTTC. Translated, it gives CASSQGGSGPSYEQYF.

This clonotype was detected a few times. CDR3 sequence: CASSLTGADEAFF. In nucleotides, the CDR3 is TGCGCCAGCAGCTTGACAGGGGCGGATGAAGCTTTCTTT. V gene TRBV5-1 combines with J gene TRBJ1-1; 7 bases fit TRBD1. The germline V gene encodes CDR1 SGHRS and CDR2 YFSETQ. J gave up 7 bases and V 1 base, and 4 bases lay outside the gene matches. The CDR3 extends over 13 amino acids.

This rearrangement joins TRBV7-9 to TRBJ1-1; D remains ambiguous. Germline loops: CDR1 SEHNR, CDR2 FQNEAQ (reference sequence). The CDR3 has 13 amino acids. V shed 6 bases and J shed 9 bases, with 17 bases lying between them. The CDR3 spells CASSLGPLGQAFF. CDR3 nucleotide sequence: TGTGCCAGCAGTCTCGGCCCTCTTGGGCAAGCTTTCTTT.

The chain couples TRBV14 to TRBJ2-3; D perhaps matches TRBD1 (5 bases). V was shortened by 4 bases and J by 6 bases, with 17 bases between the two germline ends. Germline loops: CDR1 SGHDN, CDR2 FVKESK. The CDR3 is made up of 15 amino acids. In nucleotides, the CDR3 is TGTGCCAGCAGCCGCCAGGGTCCAAGGGCCGATACGCAGTATTTT. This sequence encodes CASSRQGPRADTQYF.

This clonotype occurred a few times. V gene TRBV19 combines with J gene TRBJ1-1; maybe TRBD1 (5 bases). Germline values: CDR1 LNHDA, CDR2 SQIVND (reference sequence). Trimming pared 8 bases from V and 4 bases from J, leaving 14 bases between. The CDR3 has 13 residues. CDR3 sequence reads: CASQRGGVTEAFF. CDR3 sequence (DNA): TGTGCCAGTCAAAGGGGTGGGGTCACTGAAGCTTTCTTT. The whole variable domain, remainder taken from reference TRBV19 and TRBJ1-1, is DGGITQSPKYLFRKEGQNVTLSCEQNLNHDAMYWYRQDPGQGLRLIYYSQIVNDFQKGDIAEGYSVSREKKESFPLTVTSAQKNPTAFYLCASQRGGVTEAFFGQGTRLTVV.

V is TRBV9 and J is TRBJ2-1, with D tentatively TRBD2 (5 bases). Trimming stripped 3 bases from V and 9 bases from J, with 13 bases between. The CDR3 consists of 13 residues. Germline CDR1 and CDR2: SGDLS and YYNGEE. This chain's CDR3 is CASSETYRGEQFF. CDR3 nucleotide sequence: TGTGCCAGCAGCGAAACCTATCGGGGTGAGCAGTTCTTC.

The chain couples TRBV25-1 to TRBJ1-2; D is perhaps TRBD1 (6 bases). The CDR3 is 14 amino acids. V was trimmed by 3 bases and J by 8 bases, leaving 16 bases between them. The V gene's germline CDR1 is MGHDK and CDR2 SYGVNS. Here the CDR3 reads CASSDRQVPEGYTF. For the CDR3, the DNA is TGTGCCAGCAGTGACAGACAGGTCCCTGAGGGCTACACCTTC.